This T cell receptor (beta chain) was profiled in a study of T cells in Graves' hyperthyroidism and ophthalmopathy. In the case of this clonotype: The antigen is unknown.

RNA transcripts gave rise to amplified TCR beta CDR3 regions. HTBI primers were the set used in a first-round RT-PCR of the TCR CDR3. TCRdb re-called the multiplex PCR reads with MiXCR, one entry per CDR3 protein. The data contain a few hundred thousand distinct CDR3 sequences, roughly 22% of them singletons. Whole-study results and caveats: Most clonotypes expanded in the thyroid (above 0.001) were also present in blood. Through a model of 13 V-J features, ophthalmopathy was separated from stable hyperthyroidism.

The study included ophthalmopathy patients with Clinical Activity Score at least 3, NOSPECS grade at least 4 and duration under 3 months. PBMCs were sourced from approximately 9.3 ml fresh peripheral blood. CDR3 length: 13 amino acids. V shed 3 bases and J 9 bases; nucleotides not matched to a gene: 3. Germline CDR1 reads KGHSH; CDR2 reads LQKENI. This sequence joins TRBV18 and TRBJ2-1, with TRBD2 matching over 9 bases. This clonotype was sampled from a woman aged 65 to 85 with Graves' ophthalmopathy. The sequenced sample was blood. Here the CDR3 reads CASSPRREGEQFF. The DNA of the CDR3 is TGTGCCAGCTCACCTCGGCGGGAGGGTGAGCAGTTCTTC.